This TCR beta chain emerged from a study of blood T cell repertoires in COVID-19. Overall study: Italy, Spain and the United States were the sources of the convalescent and acute COVID-19 samples. Sample material is recorded as cDNA or gDNA derived from T cells, B-cell-depleted T cells, or PBMCs.

Participants' reported clinical history set cohort assignment. This CDR3 has 17 residues. Trimming cost V 5 bases and J 0 bases; bases outside gene matches: 7. The germline V gene has CDR1 SGHTA and CDR2 FQGTGA. In the original analysis: Using reference gene primer amplification, nucleated cell counts were estimated. This table comes from immunoSEQ multiplex PCR, and its TCRdb copy is limited to in-frame clones, with some not included. From that table come the V and J calls and clone size; the DNA was used to work out D and trimming. The profile shows some 260,000 clones, 75% to 95% of them singletons.

This clonotype was sampled from a woman under 30 who had recovered from COVID-19. The chain recombines TRBV7-3 with TRBJ2-6; 7 bases match TRBD1. The specimen was PBMCs or T cells enriched from blood (not recorded which). CDR3 sequence: CASSRRRDSSGANVLTF. CDR3 coding DNA: TGTGCCAGCAGCCGCCGTCGGGACAGCTCTGGGGCCAACGTCCTGACTTTC.